The 30 T cell receptor beta chains below were found in one sample sequenced in a study of blood T cells in healthy people across ages. A J-beta primer mix and a sample-barcoded 5' primer were used in a second PCR of roughly 6 to 11 cycles. TCRdb passed the 5' RACE reads through MiXCR, listing each CDR3 protein once. The sample has some 690,000 distinct CDR3 sequences; 22% are singletons. Sequenced input: blood. These TCRs come from a man between 65 and 79 years old in good health.

The table lists this clonotype with a few counts. This chain links TRBV29-1 with TRBJ1-2; D is unclear. The CDR3 contains 11 residues. V lost 4 bases, J lost 7 bases, and 10 bases lay in between. CDR1 is SQVTM and CDR2 is ANQGSEA in the germline V gene. The CDR3 sequence is CSVVGRVGYTF. The CDR3 DNA reads TGCAGCGTTGTAGGACGGGTTGGCTACACCTTC.

The rearrangement uses TRBV28 and TRBJ2-7; 7 bases are a match to TRBD1. Germline CDR1 reads MDHEN; CDR2 reads SYDVKM. The J segment lost 8 bases and the V segment lost 4 bases, leaving 11 bases of the junction unmatched. This CDR3 contains 14 residues. The CDR3 is CASSSPGTVSQQYF. The CDR3 DNA is TGTGCCAGCAGTTCCCCCGGGACAGTCTCACAGCAGTACTTC.

This clonotype appeared a few times. The gene calls are TRBV12-3 or TRBV12-4 and TRBJ2-6; 10 nucleotides align to TRBD2. The CDR3 length is 18 residues. V shed 5 bases, J shed 3 bases, and the junction held 10 bases outside the gene matches. For the CDR3, the DNA is TGTGCCAGCAGTCCCGGTGGTAGCGGGAGGAGTGGGGCCAACGTCCTGACTTTC. Its protein product is CASSPGGSGRSGANVLTF.

This rearrangement joins TRBV18 to TRBJ2-1; possibly TRBD1 for D (6 bases). V was cut by 4 bases and J by 9 bases, with 16 bases left in between. CDR1 is KGHSH, CDR2 LQKENI, per germline. This CDR3 comprises 14 residues. The CDR3 reads CASSLETGRSEQFF. In DNA, the CDR3 is TGTGCCAGCTCACTGGAAACAGGGAGATCTGAGCAGTTCTTC. Using reference TRBV18 and TRBJ2-1 for the parts outside the CDR3, the full variable domain is NAGVMQNPRHLVRRRGQEARLRCSPMKGHSHVYWYRQLPEEGLKFMVYLQKENIIDESGMPKERFSAEFPKEGPSILRIQQVVRGDSAAYFCASSLETGRSEQFFGPGTRLTVL.

The rearrangement joins TRBV28 to TRBJ2-7; a weak D match, TRBD2 (6 bases). Trimming removed 4 bases at V and 11 bases at J, with 15 bases between. Per the germline V gene, CDR1 is MDHEN and CDR2 is SYDVKM. The CDR3 length is 12 residues. The CDR3 is CASSWGLDGKYF. The CDR3 region has the DNA TGTGCCAGCAGTTGGGGACTCGACGGGAAGTACTTC.

In this sample, this clonotype turned up once. The genes are TRBV5-1 and TRBJ1-1, with 9 bases fitting TRBD1. This CDR3 region has 14 residues. J was trimmed by 5 bases and V by 4 bases; bases with no gene match: 6. Germline CDR1 and CDR2: SGHRS and YFSETQ. CDR3 residues: CASSGGTGITEAFF. CDR3 sequence (DNA): TGCGCCAGCAGCGGAGGGACAGGGATTACTGAAGCTTTCTTT.

As to this clonotype: The CDR3 end shows no conserved phenylalanine or tryptophan, and so a read error is likely. For the CDR3, the DNA is TGCAGTGCCCCCCGACAGACCACTGAAGCTTTCCTT. Its protein is CSAPRQTTEAFL. The chain couples TRBV20-1 to TRBJ1-1; possibly TRBD1 for D (5 bases). V shed 6 bases and J shed 4 bases, with 12 bases lying between them. The germline V gene encodes CDR1 DFQATT and CDR2 SNEGSKA (reference sequence). The CDR3 consists of 12 residues.

The chain links TRBV20-1 to TRBJ2-7; D is possibly TRBD1 (6 bases). The CDR3 runs 15 residues. Trimming pared 0 bases from V and 4 bases from J, leaving 16 bases between. The germline CDR1 and CDR2 sequences are DFQATT and SNEGSKA (reference sequence). The CDR3, as DNA: TGCAGTGCTAGAGATCCCCGACAGGTATCTTACGAGCAGTACTTC. Translating it yields CSARDPRQVSYEQYF.

This clonotype showed up many times. This sequence joins TRBV9 and TRBJ2-3, with D unclear. CDR1 is SGDLS, CDR2 YYNGEE, per germline. V was cut by 2 bases and J by 1 base, with 8 bases left in between. The CDR3 is made up of 14 amino acids. The CDR3 sequence is CASSVYGGTDTQYF. Here the CDR3 DNA reads TGTGCCAGCAGCGTTTACGGAGGCACAGATACGCAGTATTTT.

The CDR3 loop reads CASMRTNQPQHF. The CDR3, as DNA: TGTGCCAGTATGCGCACCAATCAGCCCCAGCATTTT. The J gene is TRBJ1-5, the V gene TRBV19; unclear D gene. This CDR3 comprises 12 residues. V was trimmed by 7 bases and J by 3 bases, leaving 7 bases between them. The germline V gene has CDR1 LNHDA and CDR2 SQIVND (reference sequence).

In its sample, this clonotype was seen a few times. The J gene is TRBJ2-7, the V gene TRBV28; 14 nucleotides align to TRBD2. The better agreement between TRBJ2-1 and the DNA end casts doubt on the J call. This CDR3 contains 17 residues. Germline CDR1 is MDHEN and CDR2 is SYDVKM. DNA for the CDR3: TGTGCCAGCAGAAGACTAGCGGGGGGGCCTCTTGGTAATGAGCAGTTCTTC. Protein sequence: CASRRLAGGPLGNEQFF.

This clonotype was observed a handful of times. The chain combines TRBV19 with TRBJ1-1, with 11 bases that match TRBD1. Germline V gene sequence: CDR1 LNHDA, CDR2 SQIVND (reference sequence). The CDR3 extends over 15 amino acids. The V and J ends lost 5 bases and 0 bases, in that order; junction bases with no gene match: 2. The CDR3: CASSGTGGMNTEAFF. The CDR3, as DNA: TGTGCCAGTAGTGGGACAGGGGGAATGAACACTGAAGCTTTCTTT.

The chain uses TRBV24-1 and TRBJ2-5; perhaps TRBD2 as D (6 bases). The tail of the sequence fits TRBJ2-1 better, so the J call may be wrong. Germline CDR1 KGHDR, CDR2 SFDVKD. CDR3 length: 15 residues. The CDR3 DNA is TGTGCCACCAGTGATTTGGGGGGGAGAGGCGCTGAGCAGTTCTTC. It specifies CATSDLGGRGAEQFF.

This clonotype was counted only a few times. The CDR3 nucleotides are TGTGCCAGCATCTCTTCAGCGGGGTTCCCTGGAAACACCATATATTTT. As protein: CASISSAGFPGNTIYF. This chain connects TRBV6-5 to TRBJ1-3; no reliable D call. The CDR3 is 16 residues long. Germline loops: CDR1 MNHEY, CDR2 SVGAGI. The germline V and J ends were trimmed by 7 bases and 2 bases, with 18 bases remaining between them.

This sequence joins TRBV5-1 and TRBJ1-2; 7 bases line up with TRBD1. The CDR3 length is 14 residues. The germline CDR1 and CDR2 sequences are SGHRS and YFSETQ. The trim removed 0 bases at V and 7 bases at J, leaving 6 bases unmatched. DNA of the CDR3: TGCGCCAGCAGCTTGGAGGGACAGCCAGTTGGCTACACCTTC. Its translation: CASSLEGQPVGYTF.

The rearrangement joins TRBV29-1 to TRBJ2-1, with D possibly TRBD1 on 5 matching bases. The tail of the sequence fits TRBJ2-7 better, so the J call may be wrong. Germline V gene data show CDR1 as SQVTM and CDR2 as ANQGSEA. This CDR3 comprises 13 residues. The CDR3 loop reads CSVAPTAGSEQYV. Written as DNA, the CDR3 is TGCAGCGTGGCCCCAACGGCAGGGTCCGAGCAGTACGTC.

The CDR3 DNA reads as TGTGCCAGTATCGACGGGGGGGGGTCCTACAATGAGCAGTTCTTC. Protein: CASIDGGGSYNEQFF. The chain uses TRBV19 and TRBJ2-1, with 8 bases identical to TRBD2. The germline V gene encodes CDR1 LNHDA and CDR2 SQIVND (reference sequence). V gave up 7 bases and J gave up 1 base; unmatched junction bases: 6. The CDR3 loop spans 15 amino acids.

The table lists this clonotype with a few counts. The chain uses TRBV30 and TRBJ1-3; D gene uncertain. This CDR3 has 11 residues. V lost 3 bases and J lost 4, with 4 bases in between. Germline V lookup: CDR1 GTSNPN, CDR2 SVGIG (reference sequence). The CDR3 DNA follows: TGTGCCTGGAGCTCCGGAAACACCATATATTTT. This encodes CAWSSGNTIYF.

This clonotype has just a few counts. The chain uses TRBV6-5 and TRBJ2-5; D call uncertain. V was pared by 3 bases and J by 3 bases, with 14 bases between. This CDR3 comprises 15 residues. Germline V gene lookup returns CDR1 MNHEY and CDR2 SVGAGI. The CDR3 sequence: CASSYLGLSEETQYF. The DNA of the CDR3 is TGTGCCAGCAGTTATCTGGGATTGTCGGAAGAGACCCAGTACTTC.

The J gene is TRBJ2-1, the V gene TRBV29-1; the D gene is possibly TRBD1 (6 bases). V was shortened by 6 bases and J by 10 bases, with 31 bases between the two germline ends. CDR1 is SQVTM and CDR2 is ANQGSEA in the germline V gene. This CDR3 is built from 17 residues. The chain's CDR3 is CSVAKFSRQGPRWEQFF. The CDR3 region has the DNA TGCAGCGTCGCCAAATTTAGCCGGCAGGGGCCTAGGTGGGAGCAGTTCTTC.

The chain employs TRBV12-3 or TRBV12-4 and TRBJ2-4, with a tentative D call TRBD1 (5 bases). The CDR3 spans 15 residues. Trimming stripped 4 bases from V and 3 bases from J, with 13 bases between. The CDR3 reads CASSWGRSVKNIQYF. CDR3 coding DNA: TGTGCCAGCAGTTGGGGCAGGAGTGTCAAAAACATTCAGTACTTC.

This clonotype was seen a few times. The chain joins TRBV5-1 to TRBJ2-6; D uncertain. The CDR3 loop spans 15 amino acids. V shed 0 bases and J shed 2 bases, with 6 bases lying between them. Looked up from germline, CDR1 is SGHRS and CDR2 is YFSETQ. CDR3 protein: CASSLGTTGANVLTF. CDR3 nucleotide sequence: TGCGCCAGCAGCTTGGGTACAACTGGGGCCAACGTCCTGACTTTC.

About this clonotype: A much larger clone differs from this one at a single base, so this may be a read error. The chain links TRBV12-3 or TRBV12-4 to TRBJ2-3, with 11 bases aligning to TRBD1. The CDR3 consists of 15 residues. The CDR3 DNA reads as TGTGCCAGCAGTTTAGGGACAGGGGGCACAGATGCGCAGTATTTT. It specifies CASSLGTGGTDAQYF.

This clonotype was detected a few times. The V and J genes are TRBV6-5 and TRBJ1-6; D ambiguous. The germline V and J ends were trimmed by 5 bases and 6 bases, with 8 bases remaining between them. Germline assignment: CDR1 MNHEY and CDR2 SVGAGI. CDR3 size: 13 residues. CDR3 nucleotide sequence: TGTGCCAGCAGTCGGGAGATTAATTCACCCCTCCACTTT. This translates into CASSREINSPLHF.

The CDR3 sequence is CASSTKGTGTEAFF. The CDR3 DNA is TGTGCCAGCAGTACCAAGGGGACAGGCACTGAAGCTTTCTTT. V usage is TRBV12-3 or TRBV12-4 and J usage is TRBJ1-1; 8 bases fit TRBD1. V was clipped by 5 bases and J by 4 bases; unmatched bases: 6. CDR3 length: 14 amino acids.

In regard to this clonotype: A much larger clone is a single base away; this may be a read error. The rearrangement uses TRBV24-1 and TRBJ2-3, with 7 bases matching TRBD1. The CDR3 is made up of 16 amino acids. CDR1 is KGHDR, CDR2 SFDVKD, per germline. This CDR3 reads CATSDRGRRGTDAQYF. The CDR3 DNA reads as TGTGCCACCAGTGATCGCGGCAGGAGAGGGACAGATGCGCAGTATTTT.

As regards this clonotype: One end of the junction varies from germline; a read error may be responsible. The rearrangement joins TRBV7-2 to TRBJ2-3; 7 bases are shared with TRBD2. CDR3 length: 15 residues. Germline lookup yields CDR1 SGHTA and CDR2 FQGNSA. The CDR3 reads CASNLVGLAEDTQYF. The DNA for the CDR3 is TGTGCCAGCAACTTAGTGGGCCTAGCGGAAGATACGCAGTATTTT.

This clonotype was seen many times. The chain employs TRBV7-9 and TRBJ1-5; D call uncertain. Deletions cut 5 bases from V and 4 bases from J, with 9 bases between. The CDR3 totals 13 residues. Germline CDR1 and CDR2: SEHNR and FQNEAQ (reference sequence). The CDR3 loop reads CASSPDGNQPQHF. Here the CDR3 DNA reads TGTGCCAGCAGCCCAGATGGGAATCAGCCCCAGCATTTT.

This clonotype has a count of ten or more. The chain uses TRBV20-1 and TRBJ1-1, with no clear D. V was trimmed by 3 bases and J by 6 bases, leaving 8 bases between them. The length of the CDR3 is 11 residues. Germline V gene sequence: CDR1 DFQATT, CDR2 SNEGSKA (reference sequence). CDR3 sequence reads: CSARSNAEAFF. The CDR3 DNA sequence: TGCAGTGCTAGGTCCAACGCTGAAGCTTTCTTT.

This clonotype showed up just a few times. The chain couples TRBV4-3 to TRBJ2-3; D remains ambiguous. V lost 1 base and J lost 2, with 10 bases in between. Germline CDR1 and CDR2: LGHNA and YSLEER. The CDR3 totals 15 residues. CDR3 sequence reads: CASSQGYDPTDTQYF. The CDR3, as DNA: TGCGCCAGCAGCCAAGGTTACGATCCCACAGATACGCAGTATTTT.